The sequence of this TCR beta chain was determined in a study of cytomegalovirus exposure and HLA in healthy donors. Study-level results: Some public TCRs appeared in many individuals, while most sequences were rare.

With 7 bases removed from V and 4 bases from J, the gap between germline ends came to 24 bases. The CDR3 contains 17 residues. From germline, CDR1 is ENHRY and CDR2 SYGVKD. Primers: 60 Vbeta forward and 13 Jbeta reverse. Measured with immunoSEQ multiplex PCR; TCRdb has only the in-frame clones, and not every one. The sample records over 150,000 clones, around 86% being singletons. Comment on this clone: The antigen remains undetermined.

The chain links TRBV10-3 to TRBJ2-3; possibly TRBD1 for D (6 bases). This clonotype was sampled from a girl aged 2 to 10 in good health and CMV-seropositive. Sequences were obtained from PBMCs. The DNA for the CDR3 is TGTGCCATCATGATTCGGCCAGGGGCGCAAGGGGCAGATACGCAGTATTTT. It translates to CAIMIRPGAQGADTQYF.